This TCR beta chain is drawn from a study of beta chain features in type 1 diabetes. Regarding the study as a whole: For Type 1 diabetes patients, all four CD4+ subsets carried TCRB CDR3s that were moderately but significantly shorter.

Every isolated RNA sample was fully reverse transcribed, so sequencing captured expressed TCRB transcripts. Reads from naive, central memory and regulatory T cell samples averaged about 3.8 million. The method was immunoSEQ multiplex PCR; TCRdb's version includes in-frame clones alone and lacks a portion of them. The sample has 600,000 to 750,000 clones, around an eighth seen once; the top ten hold around 0.12%. This clone was recorded a few times. The antigen remains undetermined. Trimming cost V 5 bases and J 7 bases, with 8 bases left between them. The CDR3 has 12 residues. Germline CDR1 reads SEHNR; CDR2 reads FQNEAQ (reference sequence).

The chain uses TRBV7-9 and TRBJ1-4; D unresolved. The receptor was isolated from a man in his thirties or forties with type 1 diabetes. The sample taken for sequencing was naive CD4+ T cells from blood. CDR3 in DNA: TGTGCCAGCAGCCCAGAGGCTGAAAAACTGTTTTTT. Translation gives CASSPEAEKLFF.